These 5 T cell receptor beta chains were all obtained from the same sample, sequenced in a study of vaccination and CD4 T cells after COVID-19. These receptors' targets are unknown. The treatment is: roughly 10-day PBMC culture with coronavirus spike peptide pools or control peptides (ViraFEST assay). The Oncomine TCR Beta short-read assay sequenced DNA from cultured CD4+ T cells. TCRdb used MiXCR to reprocess the PCR reads, holding one entry per CDR3 protein. The sample records around 3,300 distinct CDR3 sequences, around 81% being singletons. The sample comprised CD4+ T cells from blood, cultured in vitro. These receptors originate from a human donor who had recovered from COVID-19.

CDR3 bases: TGTGCCAGCAGTGAACCCCTCGGGGCGGGGGGCCTACGGGGGGAGACCCAGTACTTC. Its protein product is CASSEPLGAGGLRGETQYF. This chain connects TRBV25-1 to TRBJ2-5; 8 positions match TRBD2. The ends lost 2 bases at V and 5 bases at J; junction bases unmatched: 19. CDR3 length: 19 amino acids. CDR1 and CDR2 (germline): MGHDK, SYGVNS. The full variable domain, its missing parts supplied by reference TRBV25-1 and TRBJ2-5, is EADIYQTPRYLVIGTGKKITLECSQTMGHDKMYWYQQDPGMELHLIHYSYGVNSTEKGDLSSESTVSRIRTEHFPLTLESARPSHTSQYLCASSEPLGAGGLRGETQYFGPGTRLLVL.

The chain links TRBV27 to TRBJ1-4; D perhaps matches TRBD1 (5 bases). The CDR3 spans 15 residues. Trimming shortened V by 6 bases and J by 4 bases, and 15 bases separated the two germline ends. The germline V gene has CDR1 MNHEY and CDR2 SMNVEV (reference sequence). CDR3 nucleotide sequence: TGTGCCAGCAGCCCCTACGGGACGGTTAATGAAAAACTGTTTTTT. Protein sequence: CASSPYGTVNEKLFF.

The chain has TRBV7-9 and TRBJ2-3; 10 bases line up with TRBD2. CDR1 is SEHNR and CDR2 is FQNEAQ in the germline V gene (reference sequence). V lost 5 bases and J lost 0; bases outside the gene matches: 2. The CDR3 consists of 15 residues. DNA of the CDR3: TGTGCCAGCAGCCCAGCGGGGGGGAGCACAGATACGCAGTATTTT. Its protein product is CASSPAGGSTDTQYF. The full variable domain, its missing parts supplied by reference TRBV7-9 and TRBJ2-3, is DTGVSQNPRHKITKRGQNVTFRCDPISEHNRLYWYRQTLGQGPEFLTYFQNEAQLEKSRLLSDRFSAERPKGSFSTLEIQRTEQGDSAMYLCASSPAGGSTDTQYFGPGTRLTVL.

This chain uses TRBV7-9 with TRBJ1-3; TRBD1 agrees at 7 bases. The CDR3 loop spans 14 amino acids. The germline gives CDR1 SEHNR, CDR2 FQNEAQ (reference sequence). Trimming removed 5 bases from V and 1 base from J; junction bases left unmatched: 2. Written as DNA, the CDR3 is TGTGCCAGCAGCGAGGGGGCGTCTGGAAACACCATATATTTT. Amino acid sequence: CASSEGASGNTIYF. Full variable domain (remainder filled in from reference TRBV7-9 and TRBJ1-3): DTGVSQNPRHKITKRGQNVTFRCDPISEHNRLYWYRQTLGQGPEFLTYFQNEAQLEKSRLLSDRFSAERPKGSFSTLEIQRTEQGDSAMYLCASSEGASGNTIYFGEGSWLTVV.

The rearrangement joins TRBV7-8 to TRBJ1-2, with a possible D match to TRBD1 (5 bases). This CDR3 has 16 residues. Trimming cost V 5 bases and J 4 bases, with 20 bases left between them. The germline V gene has CDR1 SGHVS and CDR2 FQNEAQ. CDR3 amino acids: CASSPPFRQGPYGYTF. In nucleotides, the CDR3 is TGTGCCAGCAGCCCCCCCTTTCGGCAGGGACCCTATGGCTACACCTTC.